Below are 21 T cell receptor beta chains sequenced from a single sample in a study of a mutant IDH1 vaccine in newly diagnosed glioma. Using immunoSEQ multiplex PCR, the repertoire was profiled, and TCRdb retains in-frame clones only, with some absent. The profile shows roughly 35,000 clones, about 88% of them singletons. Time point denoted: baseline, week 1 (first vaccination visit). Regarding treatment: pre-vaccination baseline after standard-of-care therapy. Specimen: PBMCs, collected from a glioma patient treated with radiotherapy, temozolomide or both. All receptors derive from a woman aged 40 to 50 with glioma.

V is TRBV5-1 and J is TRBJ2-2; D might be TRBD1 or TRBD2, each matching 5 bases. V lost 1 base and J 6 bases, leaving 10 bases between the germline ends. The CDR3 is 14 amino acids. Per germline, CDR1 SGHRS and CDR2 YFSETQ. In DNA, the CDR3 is TGCGCCAGCAGCTTGACCATGGGACCCGGGGAGCTGTTTTTT. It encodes CASSLTMGPGELFF.

The CDR3 DNA reads TGTGCCAGCAGTATGGACCGGGACACCCTCTACGAGCAGTACTTC. This encodes CASSMDRDTLYEQYF. The chain recombines TRBV27 with TRBJ2-5; TRBD1 is a possible D gene (6 bases). With the DNA end fitting TRBJ2-7 better, the J assignment may be wrong. Germline V lookup: CDR1 MNHEY, CDR2 SMNVEV (reference sequence). CDR3 length: 15 residues.

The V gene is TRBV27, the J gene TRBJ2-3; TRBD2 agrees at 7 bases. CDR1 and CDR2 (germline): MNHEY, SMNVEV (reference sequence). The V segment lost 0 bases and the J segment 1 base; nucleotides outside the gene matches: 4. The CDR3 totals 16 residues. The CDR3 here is CASSLSPSGGTDTQYF. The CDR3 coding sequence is TGTGCCAGCAGTTTATCCCCTAGCGGCGGCACAGATACGCAGTATTTT.

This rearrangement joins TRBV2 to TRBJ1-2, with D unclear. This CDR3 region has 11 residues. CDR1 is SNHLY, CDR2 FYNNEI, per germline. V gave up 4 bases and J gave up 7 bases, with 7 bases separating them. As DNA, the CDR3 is TGTGCCAGCAGTGTCCTTGGTGGCTACACCTTC. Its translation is CASSVLGGYTF.

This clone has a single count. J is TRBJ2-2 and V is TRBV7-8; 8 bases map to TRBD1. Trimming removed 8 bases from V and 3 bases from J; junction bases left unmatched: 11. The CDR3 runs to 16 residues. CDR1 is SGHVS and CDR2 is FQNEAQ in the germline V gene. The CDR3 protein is CASSNLDREDTGELFF. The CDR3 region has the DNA TGTGCCAGCTCCAATTTGGACAGGGAGGACACCGGGGAGCTGTTTTTT.

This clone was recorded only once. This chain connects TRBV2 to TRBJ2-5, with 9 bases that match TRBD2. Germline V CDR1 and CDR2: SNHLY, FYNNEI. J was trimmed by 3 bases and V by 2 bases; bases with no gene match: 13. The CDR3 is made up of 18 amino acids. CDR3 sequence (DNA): TGTGCCAGCAGTGAATTGGGGATAGCGGGAGAGAGAGAAGAGACCCAGTACTTC. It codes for CASSELGIAGEREETQYF.

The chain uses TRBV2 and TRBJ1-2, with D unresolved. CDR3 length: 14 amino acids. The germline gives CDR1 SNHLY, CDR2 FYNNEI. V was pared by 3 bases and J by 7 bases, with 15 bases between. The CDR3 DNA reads TGTGCCAGCAGTGAGATTCCGGGAAGCGGTGGCTACACCTTC. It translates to CASSEIPGSGGYTF.

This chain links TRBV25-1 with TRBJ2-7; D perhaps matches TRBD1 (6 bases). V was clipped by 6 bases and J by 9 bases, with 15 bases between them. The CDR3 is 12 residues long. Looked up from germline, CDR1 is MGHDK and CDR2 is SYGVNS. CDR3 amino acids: CASSVTGPGQYF. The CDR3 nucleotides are TGTGCCAGCAGCGTTACAGGGCCAGGGCAGTACTTC.

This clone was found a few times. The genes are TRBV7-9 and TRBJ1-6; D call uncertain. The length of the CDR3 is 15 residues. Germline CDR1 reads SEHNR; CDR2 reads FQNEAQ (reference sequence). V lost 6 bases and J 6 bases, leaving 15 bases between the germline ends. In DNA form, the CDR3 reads TGTGCCAGCAGATCCGCGGGTCAGATTAATTCACCCCTCCACTTT. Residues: CASRSAGQINSPLHF.

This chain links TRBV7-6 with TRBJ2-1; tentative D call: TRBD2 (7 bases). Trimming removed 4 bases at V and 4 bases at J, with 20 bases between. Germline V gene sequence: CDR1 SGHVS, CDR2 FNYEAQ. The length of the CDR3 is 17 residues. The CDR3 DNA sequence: TGTGCCAGCAGCTCTACTACACGGGGGGCCAGTTACAATGAGCAGTTCTTC. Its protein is CASSSTTRGASYNEQFF.

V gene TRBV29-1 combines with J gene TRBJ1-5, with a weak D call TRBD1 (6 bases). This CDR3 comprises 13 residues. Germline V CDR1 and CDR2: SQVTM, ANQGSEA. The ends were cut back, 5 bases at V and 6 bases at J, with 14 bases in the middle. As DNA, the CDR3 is TGCAGCGTTAAGGCAGGGGCAAGTCAGCCCCAGCATTTT. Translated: CSVKAGASQPQHF.

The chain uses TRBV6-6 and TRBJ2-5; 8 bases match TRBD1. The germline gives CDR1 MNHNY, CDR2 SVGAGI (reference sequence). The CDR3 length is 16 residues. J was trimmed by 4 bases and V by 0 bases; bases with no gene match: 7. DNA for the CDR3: TGTGCCAGCAGTTACTCTTCCGACAGGGGTAGAGAGACCCAGTACTTC. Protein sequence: CASSYSSDRGRETQYF.

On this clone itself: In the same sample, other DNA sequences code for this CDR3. The CDR3 bases are TGTGCCAGCAGTGAACTAGCGGGGGGTCAAGAGACCCAGTACTTC. Protein product: CASSELAGGQETQYF. This sequence joins TRBV6-1 and TRBJ2-5, with 11 bases matching TRBD2. Germline V CDR1 and CDR2: MNHNS, SASEGT. This CDR3 has 15 amino acids. V was pared by 2 bases and J by 2 bases, with 1 base of the junction left unmatched.

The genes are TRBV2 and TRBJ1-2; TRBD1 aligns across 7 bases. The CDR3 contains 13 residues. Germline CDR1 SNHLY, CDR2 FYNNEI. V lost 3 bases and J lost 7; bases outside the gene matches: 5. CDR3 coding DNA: TGTGCCAGCAGTGAGACAGGGCCGCCTGGCTACACCTTC. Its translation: CASSETGPPGYTF.

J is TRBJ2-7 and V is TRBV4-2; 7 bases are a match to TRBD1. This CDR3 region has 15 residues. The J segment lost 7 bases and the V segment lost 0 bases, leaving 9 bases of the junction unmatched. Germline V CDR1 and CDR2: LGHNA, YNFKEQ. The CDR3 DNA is TGTGCCAGCAGCCAAGATCCACAGGGGAGTGAAGAGCAGTACTTC. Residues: CASSQDPQGSEEQYF.

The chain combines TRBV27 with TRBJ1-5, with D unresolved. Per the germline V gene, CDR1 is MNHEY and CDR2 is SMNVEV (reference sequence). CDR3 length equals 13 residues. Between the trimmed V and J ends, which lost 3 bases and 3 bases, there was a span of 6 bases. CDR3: CASSFGTNQPQHF. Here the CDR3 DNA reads TGTGCCAGCAGTTTCGGAACCAATCAGCCCCAGCATTTT.

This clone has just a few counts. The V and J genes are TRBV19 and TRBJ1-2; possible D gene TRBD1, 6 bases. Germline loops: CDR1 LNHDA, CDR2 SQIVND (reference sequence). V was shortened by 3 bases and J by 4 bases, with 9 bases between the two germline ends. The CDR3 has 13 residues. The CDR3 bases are TGTGCCAGTAGTATTGGGACAACCTATGGCTACACCTTC. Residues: CASSIGTTYGYTF.

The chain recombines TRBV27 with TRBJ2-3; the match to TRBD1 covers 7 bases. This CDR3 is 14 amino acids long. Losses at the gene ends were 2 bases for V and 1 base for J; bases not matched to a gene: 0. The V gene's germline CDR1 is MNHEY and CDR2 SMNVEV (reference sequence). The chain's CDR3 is CASSLGQGTDTQYF. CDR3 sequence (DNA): TGTGCCAGCAGTTTAGGACAGGGCACAGATACGCAGTATTTT.

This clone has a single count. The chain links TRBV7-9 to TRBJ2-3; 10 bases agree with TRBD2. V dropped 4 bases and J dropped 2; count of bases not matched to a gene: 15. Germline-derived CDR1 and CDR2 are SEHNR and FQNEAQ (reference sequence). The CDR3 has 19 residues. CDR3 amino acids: CASSSPGTSVNLDTDTQYF. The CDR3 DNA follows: TGTGCCAGCAGCTCTCCGGGGACTAGCGTTAATCTAGACACAGATACGCAGTATTTT. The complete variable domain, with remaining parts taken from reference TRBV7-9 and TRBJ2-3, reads DTGVSQNPRHKITKRGQNVTFRCDPISEHNRLYWYRQTLGQGPEFLTYFQNEAQLEKSRLLSDRFSAERPKGSFSTLEIQRTEQGDSAMYLCASSSPGTSVNLDTDTQYFGPGTRLTVL.

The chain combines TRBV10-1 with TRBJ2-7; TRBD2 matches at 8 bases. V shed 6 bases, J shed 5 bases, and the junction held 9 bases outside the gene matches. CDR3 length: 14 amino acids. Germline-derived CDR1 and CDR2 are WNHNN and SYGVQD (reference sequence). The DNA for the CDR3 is TGCGCCAGCAGCCCCCTCGGGAGGGCCGACGAGCAGTACTTC. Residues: CASSPLGRADEQYF.

The CDR3 DNA reads TGTGCCATCAGTGGAGGGACAGGGGGAGGGTCTGAAGCTTTCTTT. This sequence encodes CAISGGTGGGSEAFF. The V and J genes are TRBV10-3 and TRBJ1-1; TRBD1 agrees at 11 bases. The length of the CDR3 is 15 residues. Germline assignment: CDR1 ENHRY and CDR2 SYGVKD. The V and J ends lost 4 bases and 6 bases, in that order; junction bases with no gene match: 7.